Each of the 12 T cell receptor beta chains below was sequenced from the same sample in a study of blood T cell repertoires in COVID-19. TCRdb keeps only in-frame clones here, not all; method: immunoSEQ multiplex PCR. The sample holds roughly 160,000 clones, roughly nine tenths seen once. Sequenced: peripheral blood. Receptors were obtained from a man over 45 with acute or convalescent COVID-19.

The chain links TRBV6-6 to TRBJ1-2; 7 bases fit TRBD1. Trimming took 5 bases from V and 3 from J; bases not matched to a gene: 6. From germline, CDR1 is MNHNY and CDR2 SVGAGI (reference sequence). CDR3 length: 14 residues. CDR3 bases: TGTGCCAGCAGTCATACGGGACAGTACTATGGCTACACCTTC. This sequence encodes CASSHTGQYYGYTF.

The chain is built from TRBV6-2 or TRBV6-3 and TRBJ1-1; possibly TRBD1 for D (5 bases). The length of the CDR3 is 14 residues. V was pared by 0 bases and J by 4 bases, with 9 bases between. Germline values: CDR1 MNHEY, CDR2 SVGEGT. The CDR3 loop reads CASSYSGLGTEAFF. As DNA, the CDR3 is TGTGCCAGCAGTTACTCGGGACTTGGCACTGAAGCTTTCTTT.

The rearrangement links TRBV6-5 to TRBJ1-2; D is possibly TRBD1 (5 bases). V was pared by 6 bases and J by 2 bases, with 13 bases between. The CDR3 sequence is 14 residues long. Per the germline V gene, CDR1 is MNHEY and CDR2 is SVGAGI. The CDR3 nucleotides read TGTGCCAGCAGGACTGGGGCGGGGAACTATGGCTACACCTTC. The encoded protein is CASRTGAGNYGYTF.

This chain links TRBV13 with TRBJ2-1, with D possibly TRBD2 on 5 matching bases. The CDR3 runs 14 residues. With 5 bases removed from V and 0 bases from J, the gap between germline ends came to 8 bases. The germline CDR1 and CDR2 sequences are PRHDT and FYEKMQ (reference sequence). The CDR3 sequence: CASSPRASYNEQFF. The CDR3 nucleotides read TGTGCCAGCAGCCCGAGGGCCTCCTACAATGAGCAGTTCTTC.

This sequence joins TRBV5-1 and TRBJ1-2; D might be TRBD1 (5 bases). Germline CDR1 SGHRS, CDR2 YFSETQ. The CDR3 is made up of 16 amino acids. V lost 1 base and J lost 0, with 13 bases in between. This chain's CDR3 is CASSLSTGNSNYGYTF. The CDR3 nucleotides are TGCGCCAGCAGCTTGTCAACAGGCAACTCTAACTATGGCTACACCTTC.

The chain uses TRBV28 and TRBJ2-7; D perhaps matches TRBD2 (5 bases). V shed 8 bases and J shed 1 base, with 6 bases lying between them. CDR3 length: 11 residues. The germline V gene encodes CDR1 MDHEN and CDR2 SYDVKM. The CDR3 DNA follows: TGTGCCAGCCGGGGTTCCTACGAGCAGTACTTC. Protein: CASRGSYEQYF.

In DNA form, the CDR3 reads TGTGCCAATCGCCGTTTAACAGGCAATGAGCAGTTCTTC. Translation gives CANRRLTGNEQFF. The V call is TRBV12-3 or TRBV12-4, the J call TRBJ2-1; D is perhaps TRBD1 (5 bases). The CDR3 consists of 13 residues. V was clipped by 10 bases and J by 6 bases, with 16 bases between them.

J is TRBJ2-3 and V is TRBV2; no definite D call. The ends were cut back, 0 bases at V and 4 bases at J, with 2 bases in the middle. This CDR3 region has 12 residues. Looked up from germline, CDR1 is SNHLY and CDR2 is FYNNEI. The DNA for the CDR3 is TGTGCCAGCAGTGAAGCCTCAGATACGCAGTATTTT. It is translated as CASSEASDTQYF.

The V gene is TRBV4-2, the J gene TRBJ2-5; 7 nucleotides line up with TRBD2. Germline V lookup: CDR1 LGHNA, CDR2 YNFKEQ. V trimming: 3 bases; J trimming: 2 bases; junction bases outside the gene matches: 9. The CDR3 has 16 amino acids. The CDR3 DNA reads TGTGCCAGCAGCCAGGGGGGGAGAGGTGGGCAAGAGACCCAGTACTTC. Residues: CASSQGGRGGQETQYF.

This clone appeared a single time. The chain links TRBV5-5 to TRBJ1-2; 8 nucleotides line up with TRBD1. V was clipped by 2 bases and J by 6 bases; unmatched bases: 6. Germline loops: CDR1 SGHKS, CDR2 YYEKEE (reference sequence). The CDR3 is 14 amino acids. The CDR3 loop reads CASSFRQGSDGYTF. The CDR3, as DNA: TGTGCCAGCAGCTTTAGACAGGGGAGCGATGGCTACACCTTC.

The V gene is TRBV11-1, the J gene TRBJ2-2; 7 bases align to TRBD1. V gave up 2 bases and J gave up 4 bases; unmatched junction bases: 4. Per the germline V gene, CDR1 is SGHAT and CDR2 is FQDESV (reference sequence). The CDR3 is made up of 15 amino acids. Here the CDR3 reads CASSLRQGGTGELFF. The CDR3 coding sequence is TGTGCCAGCAGCTTAAGACAGGGTGGCACCGGGGAGCTGTTTTTT.

CDR3 bases: TGTGCCAGCAGTCTACGGACAGGGGTATCTGAAAAACTGTTTTTT. This sequence encodes CASSLRTGVSEKLFF. The chain has TRBV6-5 and TRBJ1-4, with 9 bases fitting TRBD1. The CDR3 runs to 15 residues. V lost 5 bases, J lost 7 bases, and 8 bases stayed unmatched. The germline gives CDR1 MNHEY, CDR2 SVGAGI.